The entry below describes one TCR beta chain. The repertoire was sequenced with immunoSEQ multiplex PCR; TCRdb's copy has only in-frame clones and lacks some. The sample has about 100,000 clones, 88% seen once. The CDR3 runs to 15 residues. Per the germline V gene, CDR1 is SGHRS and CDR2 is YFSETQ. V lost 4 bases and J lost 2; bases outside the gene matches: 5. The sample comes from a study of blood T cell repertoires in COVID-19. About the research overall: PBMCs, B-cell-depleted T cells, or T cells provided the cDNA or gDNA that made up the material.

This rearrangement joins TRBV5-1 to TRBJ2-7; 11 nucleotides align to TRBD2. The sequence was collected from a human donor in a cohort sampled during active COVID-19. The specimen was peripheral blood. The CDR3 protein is CASSLTSGSPYEQYF. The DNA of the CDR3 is TGCGCCAGCAGCCTTACTAGCGGGAGTCCCTACGAGCAGTACTTC.